In this sample, the clone carrying this T cell receptor (beta chain) turned up once. PCR involved 60 Vbeta and 13 Jbeta primers. Some clones are missing from TCRdb's copy, which holds only in-frame ones; the method was immunoSEQ multiplex PCR. Among about 150,000 clones listed, 80% were seen once. After removal of 4 bases from V and 0 bases from J, the junction contained 6 bases not matched to a gene. The CDR3 spans 15 residues. The germline CDR1 and CDR2 sequences are SGHNT and YYREEE (reference sequence). The donors gave bone marrow, and they were healthy. Donors likely had unrecorded immune exposures despite being nominally healthy when sampled. The sample belongs to a study of cytomegalovirus exposure and HLA in healthy donors.

J is TRBJ1-2 and V is TRBV5-4; TRBD1 aligns across 7 bases. The sequenced material came from PBMCs. The sequence came from a male donor in good health and CMV-seropositive. CDR3 region: CASSPRGAPNYGYTF. CDR3 DNA: TGTGCCAGCAGCCCCAGGGGGGCTCCTAACTATGGCTACACCTTC.